Listed here are 14 T cell receptor beta chains from one sample, sequenced in a study of breast tumors, draining lymph nodes, adjacent tissues. Each CDR3 protein gets one entry after TCRdb re-called the multiplex PCR reads with MiXCR. This table has some 100,000 distinct CDR3 sequences, approximately 22% appearing once. Samples came from axillary lymph nodes draining the breast cancer. Sequenced: axillary lymph node tissue. These receptors originate from a female donor with breast cancer. Some clones in this sample may be carry-over from other donors' samples.

Many counts were recorded for this clonotype. V is TRBV14 and J is TRBJ1-3; D ambiguous. The CDR3 is made up of 17 amino acids. The germline V gene encodes CDR1 SGHDN and CDR2 FVKESK. The V and J ends lost 4 bases and 0 bases respectively, with 16 bases between them. CDR3 DNA sequence: TGTGCCAGCAGCCCAGAACTGCCAGCCAGCTCTGGAAACACCATATATTTT. Protein sequence: CASSPELPASSGNTIYF. Combining the CDR3 with reference TRBV14 and TRBJ1-3 gives the whole variable domain EAGVTQFPSHSVIEKGQTVTLRCDPISGHDNLYWYRRVMGKEIKFLLHFVKESKQDESGMPNNRFLAERTGGTYSTLKVQPAELEDSGVYFCASSPELPASSGNTIYFGEGSWLTVV.

In its sample, this clonotype was seen many times. This chain connects TRBV10-3 to TRBJ2-7, with 9 nucleotides matching TRBD2. There are 15 residues in the CDR3. The V gene's germline CDR1 is ENHRY and CDR2 SYGVKD. V was clipped by 5 bases and J by 1 base; unmatched bases: 6. CDR3 sequence: CAISPGSGRSYEQYF. The CDR3, as DNA: TGTGCCATCAGTCCCGGTAGCGGGAGATCCTACGAGCAGTACTTC.

This clonotype was observed at least ten times. The chain joins TRBV7-8 to TRBJ1-3; the match to TRBD1 covers 7 bases. The V gene end was trimmed by 1 base and the J gene end by 0 bases; junction bases not matched to a gene: 0. The length of the CDR3 is 15 residues. The germline gives CDR1 SGHVS, CDR2 FQNEAQ. CDR3 in amino acids: CASSLGDSSGNTIYF. In DNA, the CDR3 is TGTGCCAGCAGCTTAGGGGACAGCTCTGGAAACACCATATATTTT.

In this sample, this clonotype turned up many times. The CDR3 here is CASSRLFLGDYEQYF. For the CDR3, the DNA is TGCGCCAGCAGCCGTCTGTTTCTGGGGGATTACGAGCAGTACTTC. The chain couples TRBV4-1 to TRBJ2-7, with D perhaps given as TRBD1 or TRBD2 (5 bases each). The CDR3 totals 15 residues. The V gene's germline CDR1 is MGHRA and CDR2 YSYEKL. Trimming removed 4 bases from V and 4 bases from J, with 17 bases in between.

This clonotype came up many times. The chain carries TRBV4-2 and TRBJ2-5; TRBD2 might be the D (6 bases). Germline V gives CDR1 LGHNA, CDR2 YNFKEQ. Trimming pared 1 base from V and 7 bases from J, leaving 19 bases between. CDR3 length: 16 amino acids. CDR3 loop: CASSQGELARLGTQYF. For the CDR3, the DNA is TGTGCCAGCAGCCAAGGCGAGCTAGCGAGGCTGGGGACCCAGTACTTC.

This clonotype was counted at least ten times. The V call is TRBV20-1, the J call TRBJ2-3; D is perhaps TRBD2 (5 bases). V lost 3 bases, J lost 2 bases, and 15 bases lay in between. Germline CDR1 DFQATT, CDR2 SNEGSKA (reference sequence). The CDR3 is 15 residues long. The DNA for the CDR3 is TGCAGTGCTAGTTCCAGGACTGACCCCACAGATACGCAGTATTTT. This sequence encodes CSASSRTDPTDTQYF.

The table lists this clonotype with many counts. The rearrangement uses TRBV5-6 and TRBJ2-3; no firm D call. Germline CDR1 reads SGHDT; CDR2 reads YYEEEE. The CDR3 loop spans 14 amino acids. V was trimmed by 1 base and J by 1 base, leaving 7 bases between them. CDR3 nucleotides: TGTGCCAGCAGCTTGCACAGCGGCACAGATACGCAGTATTTT. Protein sequence: CASSLHSGTDTQYF. The variable domain in full, completed from reference TRBV5-6 and TRBJ2-3, reads DAGVTQSPTHLIKTRGQQVTLRCSPKSGHDTVSWYQQALGQGPQFIFQYYEEEERQRGNFPDRFSGHQFPNYSSELNVNALLLGDSALYLCASSLHSGTDTQYFGPGTRLTVL.

Concerning this clonotype itself: A much larger clone is a single base away; this may be a read error. The chain joins TRBV9 to TRBJ2-2; D not resolved. The germline V and J ends were trimmed by 5 bases and 3 bases, with 8 bases remaining between them. The germline CDR1 and CDR2 sequences are SGDLS and YYNGEE. The CDR3 sequence is 13 residues long. CDR3 residues: CASRDAHTGELFF. The CDR3 nucleotides read TGTGCCAGCAGGGACGCACACACCGGGGAGCTGTTTTTT.

There are many counts of this clonotype. V and J are TRBV4-1 and TRBJ1-2; TRBD1 might be the D (5 bases). Trimming removed 1 base from V and 3 bases from J, with 9 bases in between. The CDR3 has 14 residues. Per germline, CDR1 MGHRA and CDR2 YSYEKL. The chain's CDR3 is CASSQVRGDYGYTF. The CDR3 DNA is TGCGCCAGCAGCCAAGTGAGAGGGGACTATGGCTACACCTTC.

This clonotype was seen ten or more times. The chain combines TRBV7-9 with TRBJ2-7; no clear D gene. The CDR3 has 15 residues. Trimming took 0 bases from V and 6 from J, leaving 15 bases between them. The germline V gene has CDR1 SEHNR and CDR2 FQNEAQ (reference sequence). For the CDR3, the DNA is TGTGCCAGCAGCTTAGCCCCCGTCGTGAGCCTCGAGCAGTACTTC. This sequence encodes CASSLAPVVSLEQYF.

This clonotype appeared many times. V usage is TRBV2 and J usage is TRBJ1-6; 8 bases line up with TRBD1. Trimming cost V 6 bases and J 6 bases; bases outside gene matches: 10. Germline lookup yields CDR1 SNHLY and CDR2 FYNNEI. The CDR3 contains 16 residues. CDR3 loop: CASRGGTGGTNSPLHF. The CDR3 region has the DNA TGTGCCAGCAGAGGGGGAACAGGGGGAACTAATTCACCCCTCCACTTT.

In this sample, this clonotype turned up many times. The chain combines TRBV5-1 with TRBJ2-6, with 10 bases matching TRBD1. The germline gives CDR1 SGHRS, CDR2 YFSETQ. This CDR3 region has 14 residues. V shed 7 bases and J 2 bases; nucleotides not matched to a gene: 0. CDR3 coding DNA: TGCGCCAGCGGGACAGGGGCTGGGGCCAACGTCCTGACTTTC. The encoded protein is CASGTGAGANVLTF.

V and J are TRBV11-1 and TRBJ1-1, with TRBD1 as a possible D gene (5 bases). This CDR3 is built from 17 residues. The V end was cut by 1 base, the J end by 0 bases, with 15 bases between. Per the germline V gene, CDR1 is SGHAT and CDR2 is FQDESV (reference sequence). DNA of the CDR3: TGTGCCAGCAGCTTAGTCTCGTCAGGGACTATGAACACTGAAGCTTTCTTT. As protein: CASSLVSSGTMNTEAFF.

This clonotype has a count of ten or more. CDR3 coding DNA: TGTGCCAGCTCTACAGGGACTCGGTACCAAGAGACCCAGTACTTC. As protein: CASSTGTRYQETQYF. The rearrangement joins TRBV6-6 to TRBJ2-5; D may match TRBD1 or TRBD2 (6 bases each). CDR1 is MNHNY and CDR2 is SVGAGI in the germline V gene (reference sequence). CDR3 length: 15 amino acids. V lost 8 bases to trimming and J lost 0 bases, with 16 bases between them.